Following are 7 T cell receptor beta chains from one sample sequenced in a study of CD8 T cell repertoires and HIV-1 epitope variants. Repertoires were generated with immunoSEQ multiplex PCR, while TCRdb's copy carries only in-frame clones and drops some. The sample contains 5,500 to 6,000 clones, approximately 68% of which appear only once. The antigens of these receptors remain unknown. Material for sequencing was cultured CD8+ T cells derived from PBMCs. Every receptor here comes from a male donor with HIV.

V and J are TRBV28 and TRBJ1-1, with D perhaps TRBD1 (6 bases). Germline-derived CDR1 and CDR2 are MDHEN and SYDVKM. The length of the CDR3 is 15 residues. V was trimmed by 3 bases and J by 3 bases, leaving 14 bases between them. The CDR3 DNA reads TGTGCCAGCAGTTTTCAGGGGCAGAAGGACACTGAAGCTTTCTTT. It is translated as CASSFQGQKDTEAFF.

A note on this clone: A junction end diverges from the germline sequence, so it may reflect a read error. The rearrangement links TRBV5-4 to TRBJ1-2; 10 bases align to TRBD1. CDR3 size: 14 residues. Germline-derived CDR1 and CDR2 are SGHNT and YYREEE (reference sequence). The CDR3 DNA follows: TGTGCCAGCAGCGATCCCGGGACAGGGGTCCTCGGTGCCTTC. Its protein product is CASSDPGTGVLGAF.

The CDR3 here is CASSQDGTVIYEQYF. The CDR3 DNA is TGCGCCAGCAGCCAAGACGGGACTGTGATTTACGAGCAGTACTTC. The chain links TRBV4-1 to TRBJ2-7; tentative D call: TRBD2 (6 bases). The germline V gene has CDR1 MGHRA and CDR2 YSYEKL. Trimming stripped 0 bases from V and 4 bases from J, with 13 bases between. The CDR3 spans 15 residues.

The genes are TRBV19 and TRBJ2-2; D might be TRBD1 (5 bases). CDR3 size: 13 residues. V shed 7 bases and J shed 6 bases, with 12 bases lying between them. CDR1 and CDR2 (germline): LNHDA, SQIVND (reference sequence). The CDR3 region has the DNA TGTGCCAGTAAACAGGTGGTGGCCGGGGAGCTGTTTTTT. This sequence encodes CASKQVVAGELFF.

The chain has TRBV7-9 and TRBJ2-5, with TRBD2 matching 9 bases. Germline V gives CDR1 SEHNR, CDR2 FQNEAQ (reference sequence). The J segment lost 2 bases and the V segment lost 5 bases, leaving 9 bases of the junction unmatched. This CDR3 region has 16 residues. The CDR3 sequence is CASSPSLGLAQETQYF. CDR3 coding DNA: TGTGCCAGCAGCCCCTCTTTGGGACTAGCACAAGAGACCCAGTACTTC. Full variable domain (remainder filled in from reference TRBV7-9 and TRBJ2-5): DTGVSQNPRHKITKRGQNVTFRCDPISEHNRLYWYRQTLGQGPEFLTYFQNEAQLEKSRLLSDRFSAERPKGSFSTLEIQRTEQGDSAMYLCASSPSLGLAQETQYFGPGTRLLVL.

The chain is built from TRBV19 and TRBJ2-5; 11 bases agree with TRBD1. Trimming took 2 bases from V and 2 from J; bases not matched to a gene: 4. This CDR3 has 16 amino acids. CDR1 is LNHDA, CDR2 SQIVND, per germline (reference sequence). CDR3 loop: CASSIIGTGGQETQYF. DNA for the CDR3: TGTGCCAGTAGTATAATCGGGACAGGGGGTCAAGAGACCCAGTACTTC.

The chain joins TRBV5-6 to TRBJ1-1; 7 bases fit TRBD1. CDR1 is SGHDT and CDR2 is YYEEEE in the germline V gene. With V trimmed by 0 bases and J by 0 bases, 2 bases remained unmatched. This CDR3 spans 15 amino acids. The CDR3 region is CASSLVTGMNTEAFF. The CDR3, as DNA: TGTGCCAGCAGCTTGGTGACAGGGATGAACACTGAAGCTTTCTTT. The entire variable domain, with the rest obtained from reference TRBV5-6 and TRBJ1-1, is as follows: DAGVTQSPTHLIKTRGQQVTLRCSPKSGHDTVSWYQQALGQGPQFIFQYYEEEERQRGNFPDRFSGHQFPNYSSELNVNALLLGDSALYLCASSLVTGMNTEAFFGQGTRLTVV.